This T cell receptor beta chain originates from a study of T cells in Graves' hyperthyroidism and ophthalmopathy. Researchers took RNA transcripts and amplified the TCR beta CDR3 regions from them. RT-PCR in the first round (using the HTBI primer set) targeted the TCR CDR3. Using its own MiXCR run on the multiplex PCR reads, TCRdb lists one record per CDR3 protein. Seen here are fewer than 650,000 distinct CDR3 sequences, 14% observed once, and the top ten hold approximately 5.7%. This clonotype was observed at least ten times. CDR1 LNHDA and CDR2 SQIVND come from the germline V gene (reference sequence). The CDR3 contains 15 residues. The V end lost 1 base, the J end lost 1 base, and 10 bases lay between the germline ends.

This chain joins TRBV19 and TRBJ1-1; D is unclear. The clonotype comes from a woman in her 30s with Graves' hyperthyroidism that later progressed to Graves' ophthalmopathy. Sequencing was carried out using blood. In nucleotides, the CDR3 is TGTGCCAGTAGTATAGGTCTGTCCCCGAACACTGAAGCTTTCTTT. This codes for CASSIGLSPNTEAFF.